This TCR beta chain was recorded in a study of T cell repertoires in cytomegalovirus infection. Study conclusions and caveats: Ex vivo responses were dominated by HLA-C-restricted CMV-specific TCR beta clonotypes.

About this clonotype: Its antigen is currently unknown.

TCRdb reprocessed the reads with MiXCR, giving one entry per CDR3 protein. The sample has some 300,000 distinct CDR3 sequences; about a sixth are singletons. Between the trimmed V and J ends, which lost 5 bases and 9 bases, there was a span of 16 bases. The CDR3 consists of 13 residues. Germline CDR1 and CDR2: SGHDN and FVKESK. This TCR came from a human donor in good health (CMV status not recorded). Some clones in this sample may be carry-over from other donors' samples. Sequencing was carried out using PBMCs. The V call is TRBV14, the J call TRBJ2-5; D is ambiguous. The CDR3 nucleotides read TGTGCCAGCAGCTTAAATTCGAACCTGGCCCAGTACTTC. It translates to CASSLNSNLAQYF.